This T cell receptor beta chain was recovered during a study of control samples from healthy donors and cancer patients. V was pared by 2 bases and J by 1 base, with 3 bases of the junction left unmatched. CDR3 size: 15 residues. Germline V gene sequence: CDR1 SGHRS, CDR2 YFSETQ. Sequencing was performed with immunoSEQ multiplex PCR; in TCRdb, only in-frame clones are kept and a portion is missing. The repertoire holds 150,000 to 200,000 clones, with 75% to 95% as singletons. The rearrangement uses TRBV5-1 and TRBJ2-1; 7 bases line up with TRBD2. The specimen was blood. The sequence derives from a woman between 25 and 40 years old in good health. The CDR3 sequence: CASSFGGSSYNEQFF. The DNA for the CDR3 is TGCGCCAGCAGCTTTGGCGGGAGTTCCTACAATGAGCAGTTCTTC.